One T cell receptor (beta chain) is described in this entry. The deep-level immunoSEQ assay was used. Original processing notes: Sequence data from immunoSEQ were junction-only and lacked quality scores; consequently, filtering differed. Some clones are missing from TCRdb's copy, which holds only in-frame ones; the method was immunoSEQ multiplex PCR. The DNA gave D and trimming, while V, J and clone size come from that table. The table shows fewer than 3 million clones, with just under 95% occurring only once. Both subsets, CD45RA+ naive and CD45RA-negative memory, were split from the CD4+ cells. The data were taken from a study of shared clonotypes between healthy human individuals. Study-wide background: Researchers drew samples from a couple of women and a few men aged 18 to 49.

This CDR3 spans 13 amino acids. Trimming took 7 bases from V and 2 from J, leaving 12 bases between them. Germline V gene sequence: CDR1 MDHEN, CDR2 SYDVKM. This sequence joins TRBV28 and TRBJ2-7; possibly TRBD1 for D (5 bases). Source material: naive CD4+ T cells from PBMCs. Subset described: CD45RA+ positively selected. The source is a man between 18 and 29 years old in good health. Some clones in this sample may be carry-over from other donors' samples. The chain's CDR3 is CASKDSYTYEQYF. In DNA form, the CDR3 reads TGTGCCAGCAAAGACAGTTACACCTACGAGCAGTACTTC.